The TCR beta chain described here comes from a study of blood T cell repertoires in COVID-19. Looked up from germline, CDR1 is SGHRS and CDR2 is YFSETQ. The CDR3 contains 16 residues. The trim removed 4 bases at V and 5 bases at J, leaving 7 bases unmatched. This table comes from immunoSEQ multiplex PCR, and its TCRdb copy is limited to in-frame clones, with some not included. The sample lists fewer than 70,000 clones, roughly nine tenths occurring once. This chain connects TRBV5-1 to TRBJ2-5, with 14 bases fitting TRBD2. The TCR was taken from a man aged 45-65 years with acute or convalescent COVID-19. Source material: peripheral blood. The CDR3 protein is CASSPGTSGSGETQYF. The CDR3 DNA reads TGCGCCAGCAGCCCCGGGACTAGCGGGAGCGGGGAGACCCAGTACTTC.